The source of this T cell receptor beta chain is a study of human T cells and chemical hapten exposure. Study as a whole: Small pooled library volume differences mainly caused per-sample TCR yield variation.

Total RNA was isolated from whole blood that had not been fractionated. In TCRdb, the 5' RACE reads were re-called with MiXCR into one record per CDR3 protein. This sample has about 140,000 distinct CDR3 sequences, with 3.5% to 5% found just once. Germline V gene sequence: CDR1 MNHEY, CDR2 SVGEGT. The CDR3 is 14 residues long. Trimming removed 0 bases at V and 2 bases at J, with 2 bases between. This clonotype was detected a few times. Antigen unknown. Study results and caveats: Sensitizing to DPC left TCRs with a frequency above 1 in 1000 unaltered.

This clonotype originated in a female donor in good health. The chain uses TRBV6-2 or TRBV6-3 and TRBJ1-6; no firm D call. The CDR3 is CASSYSAYNSPLHF. The CDR3 nucleotides read TGTGCCAGCAGTTACTCAGCCTATAATTCACCCCTCCACTTT.